This T cell receptor (beta chain) came from a study of a mutant IDH1 vaccine in newly diagnosed glioma. As for the study in general: Radiotherapy alone preceded vaccination by 4-6 weeks; alternatively, vaccination started with temozolomide cycles. Averaging 40.4 years of age, treated patients were approximately 60% male and around 40% female. Whole-study results and caveats: It seemed that pseudoprogression was not linked to changes in the top peripheral T cell clonotypes.

Regarding time point: week 35, safety follow-up. Every single dose of the vaccine, 300 ug of mutant IDH1 20-mer peptide, came with topical imiquimod. The protocol was immunoSEQ multiplex PCR, while the TCRdb copy is restricted to in-frame clones and leaves out a portion. Among 30,000 to 40,000 clones listed, about four fifths were seen once. The CDR3 length is 14 residues. Germline-derived CDR1 and CDR2 are SGHAT and FQDESV (reference sequence). V lost 1 base to trimming and J lost 7 bases, with 14 bases between them. In its sample, this clone was seen a few times. Its matching antigen is unknown. This specimen was PBMCs, taken from a glioma patient whose treatment included an IDH1 peptide vaccine. This TCR was recovered from a woman under 30 with glioma. V and J are TRBV11-1 and TRBJ2-7; D perhaps matches TRBD2 (5 bases). DNA for the CDR3: TGTGCCAGCAGCTTAGTTGGGGAGCCGAGGGAGCAGTACTTC. Residues: CASSLVGEPREQYF.